This TCR beta chain derives from a study of CD8+CD57+ T cells in acquired aplastic anemia. As regards this clonotype: Antigen: not known. This clone may be a read error of a much larger clone one base away.

V lost 0 bases and J 12 bases, leaving 14 bases between the germline ends. Germline V gives CDR1 MGHRA, CDR2 YSYEKL. The CDR3 is 13 residues long. Overall study results and limits: The same twenty-nine CD8+ CDR3 sequences occurred in patients and in controls. Patients did not significantly differ from controls in CD8+ Simpson's diversity.

CDR3 and TCR beta VDJ profiling relied on a genomic DNA template. TCRdb ran MiXCR on the reads and lists one entry per CDR3 protein. The sample yields fewer than 200,000 distinct CDR3 sequences, about three fifths seen once. The J gene is TRBJ1-2, the V gene TRBV4-1, with D unresolved. The clonotype originates from a human donor in good health. The specimen sequenced was sorted CD4+, CD8+, or CD8+CD57+ T cells (not recorded which) from PBMCs. CDR3 sequence: CASSQDPANLNTF. DNA for the CDR3: TGCGCCAGCAGCCAAGATCCGGCCAATTTGAACACCTTC.